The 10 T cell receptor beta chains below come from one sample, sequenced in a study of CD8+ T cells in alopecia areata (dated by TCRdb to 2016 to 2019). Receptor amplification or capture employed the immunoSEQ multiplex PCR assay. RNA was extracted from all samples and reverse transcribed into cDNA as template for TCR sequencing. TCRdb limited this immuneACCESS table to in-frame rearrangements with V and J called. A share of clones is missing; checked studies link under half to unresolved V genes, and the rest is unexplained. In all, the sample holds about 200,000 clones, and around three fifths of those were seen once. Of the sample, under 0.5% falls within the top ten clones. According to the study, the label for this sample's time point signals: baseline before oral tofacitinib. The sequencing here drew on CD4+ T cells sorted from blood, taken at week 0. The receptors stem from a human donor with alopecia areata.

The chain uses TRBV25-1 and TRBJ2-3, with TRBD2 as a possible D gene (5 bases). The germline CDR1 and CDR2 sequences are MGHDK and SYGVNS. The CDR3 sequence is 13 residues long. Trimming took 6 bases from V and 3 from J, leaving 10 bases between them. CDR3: CASRRRRTDTQYF. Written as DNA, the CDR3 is TGTGCCAGCAGACGGAGGAGAACAGATACGCAGTATTTT.

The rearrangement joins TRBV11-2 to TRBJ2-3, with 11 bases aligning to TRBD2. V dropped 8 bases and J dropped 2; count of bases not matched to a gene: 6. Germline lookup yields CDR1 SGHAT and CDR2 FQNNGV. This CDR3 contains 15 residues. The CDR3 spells CASLRLAGSTDTQYF. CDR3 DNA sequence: TGTGCCAGCTTACGACTAGCGGGATCCACAGATACGCAGTATTTT. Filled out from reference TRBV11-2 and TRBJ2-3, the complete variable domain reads EAGVAQSPRYKIIEKRQSVAFWCNPISGHATLYWYQQILGQGPKLLIQFQNNGVVDDSQLPKDRFSAERLKGVDSTLKIQPAKLEDSAVYLCASLRLAGSTDTQYFGPGTRLTVL.

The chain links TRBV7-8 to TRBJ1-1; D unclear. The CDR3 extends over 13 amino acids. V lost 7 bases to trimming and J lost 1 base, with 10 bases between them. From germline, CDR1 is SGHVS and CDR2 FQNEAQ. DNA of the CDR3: TGTGCCAGCAACACGGAGAGGAACACTGAAGCTTTCTTT. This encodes CASNTERNTEAFF.

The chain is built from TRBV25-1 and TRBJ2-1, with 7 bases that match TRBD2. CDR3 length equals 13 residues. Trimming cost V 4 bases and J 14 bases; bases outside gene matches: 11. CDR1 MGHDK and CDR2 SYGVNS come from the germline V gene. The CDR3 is CASSVGSGLNEFF. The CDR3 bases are TGTGCCAGCAGTGTCGGTTCGGGACTAAACGAGTTCTTC. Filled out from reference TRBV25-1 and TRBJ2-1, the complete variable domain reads EADIYQTPRYLVIGTGKKITLECSQTMGHDKMYWYQQDPGMELHLIHYSYGVNSTEKGDLSSESTVSRIRTEHFPLTLESARPSHTSQYLCASSVGSGLNEFFGPGTRLTVL.

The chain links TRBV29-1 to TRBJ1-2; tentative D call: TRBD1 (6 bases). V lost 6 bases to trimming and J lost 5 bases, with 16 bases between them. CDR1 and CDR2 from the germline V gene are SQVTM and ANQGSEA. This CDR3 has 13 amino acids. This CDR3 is CSVETGSLYGYTF. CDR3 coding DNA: TGCAGCGTGGAAACAGGGTCTCTTTATGGCTACACCTTC.

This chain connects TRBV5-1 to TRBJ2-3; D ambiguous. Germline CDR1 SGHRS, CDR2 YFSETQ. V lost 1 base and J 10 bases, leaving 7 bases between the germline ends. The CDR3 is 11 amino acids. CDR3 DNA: TGCGCCAGCAGCTTGCAGGAAGCGCAGTATTTT. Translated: CASSLQEAQYF. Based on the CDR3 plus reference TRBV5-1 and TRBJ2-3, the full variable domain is KAGVTQTPRYLIKTRGQQVTLSCSPISGHRSVSWYQQTPGQGLQFLFEYFSETQRNKGNFPGRFSGRQFSNSRSEMNVSTLELGDSALYLCASSLQEAQYFGPGTRLTVL.

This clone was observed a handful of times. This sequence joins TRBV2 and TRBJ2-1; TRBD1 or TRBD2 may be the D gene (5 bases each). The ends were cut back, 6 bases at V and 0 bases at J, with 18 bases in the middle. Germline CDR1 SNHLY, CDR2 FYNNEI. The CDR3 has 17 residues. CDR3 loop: CASRDVGVAGSYNEQFF. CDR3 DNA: TGTGCCAGCAGGGACGTGGGGGTCGCGGGCTCCTACAATGAGCAGTTCTTC.

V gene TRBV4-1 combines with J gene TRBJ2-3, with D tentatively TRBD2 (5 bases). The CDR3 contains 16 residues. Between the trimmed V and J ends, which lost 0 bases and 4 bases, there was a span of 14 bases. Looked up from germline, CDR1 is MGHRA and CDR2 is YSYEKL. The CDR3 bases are TGCGCCAGCAGCCAAGATTTCCTGGGGAGTGCAGATACGCAGTATTTT. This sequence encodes CASSQDFLGSADTQYF.

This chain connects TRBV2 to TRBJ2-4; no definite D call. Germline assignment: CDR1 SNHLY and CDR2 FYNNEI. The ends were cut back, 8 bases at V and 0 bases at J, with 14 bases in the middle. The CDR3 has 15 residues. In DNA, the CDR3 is TGTGCCAGCGCTGATAGGGCGACAGCCAAAAACATTCAGTACTTC. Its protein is CASADRATAKNIQYF.

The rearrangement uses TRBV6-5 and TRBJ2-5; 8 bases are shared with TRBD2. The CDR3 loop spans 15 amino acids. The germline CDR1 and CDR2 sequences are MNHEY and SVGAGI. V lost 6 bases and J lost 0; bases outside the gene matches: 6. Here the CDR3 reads CASRPLAVHQETQYF. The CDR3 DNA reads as TGTGCCAGCAGACCACTAGCGGTACACCAAGAGACCCAGTACTTC.